A single sample gave rise to the 14 T cell receptor beta chains below, sequenced in a study of blood T cell repertoires in COVID-19 (dated by TCRdb to 2019 to 2021). The protocol used for the library was the immunoSEQ multiplex PCR assay. TCRdb re-hosts the immuneACCESS table, in-frame sequences only. Its copies lack some clones; in the studies checked, an unresolved V gene accounts for under half of them, and the cause for the rest is not known. The sample yields about 340,000 clones; 86% were counted once. The ten top clones hold roughly 4.2% of the sample. Input material: PBMCs or T cells enriched from blood (not recorded which). Every receptor here comes from a woman aged 40-49 years with acute COVID-19.

The chain links TRBV27 to TRBJ2-1; 11 nucleotides agree with TRBD2. CDR3 length equals 16 residues. V was clipped by 6 bases and J by 5 bases; unmatched bases: 9. Germline CDR1 and CDR2: MNHEY and SMNVEV (reference sequence). CDR3 residues: CASRLAGDKGNNEQFF. Written as DNA, the CDR3 is TGTGCCAGCAGACTAGCGGGGGATAAAGGGAACAATGAGCAGTTCTTC.

In nucleotides, the CDR3 is TGTGCCAGCAGCCAGGGCAAAGAGACCCAGTACTTC. This gives the protein CASSQGKETQYF. The chain uses TRBV7-6 and TRBJ2-5; D perhaps matches TRBD1 (5 bases). This CDR3 has 12 residues. The germline gives CDR1 SGHVS, CDR2 FNYEAQ. Trimming removed 5 bases at V and 3 bases at J, with 7 bases between.

This clone occurred once. V gene TRBV2 combines with J gene TRBJ2-7; 10 bases are shared with TRBD2. The CDR3 is 14 residues long. V dropped 6 bases and J dropped 4; count of bases not matched to a gene: 6. Germline CDR1 reads SNHLY; CDR2 reads FYNNEI. The CDR3 DNA sequence: TGTGCCAGCAGCTTAGCGGGGGGACCTTACGAGCAGTACTTC. Protein product: CASSLAGGPYEQYF.

This chain joins TRBV4-1 and TRBJ2-3, with 8 positions matching TRBD1. Trimming cost V 4 bases and J 2 bases; bases outside gene matches: 5. CDR1 and CDR2 from the germline V gene are MGHRA and YSYEKL. This CDR3 is 15 amino acids long. In DNA form, the CDR3 reads TGCGCCAGCAGCCTCCGACAGGGGAACACAGATACGCAGTATTTT. This sequence encodes CASSLRQGNTDTQYF.

This clone was seen only a few times. The chain recombines TRBV28 with TRBJ1-2; 8 nucleotides agree with TRBD1. V shed 7 bases and J 4 bases; nucleotides not matched to a gene: 11. This CDR3 is built from 15 residues. Looked up from germline, CDR1 is MDHEN and CDR2 is SYDVKM. CDR3 amino acids: CASTFPGTGTYGYTF. Written as DNA, the CDR3 is TGTGCCAGCACCTTCCCCGGGACAGGAACCTATGGCTACACCTTC.

The chain recombines TRBV5-1 with TRBJ2-3; 12 bases map to TRBD2. The CDR3 has 15 residues. From germline, CDR1 is SGHRS and CDR2 YFSETQ. Unmatched junction bases numbered 3, after V lost 3 bases and J lost 4 bases. The CDR3 DNA is TGCGCCAGCAGCTCTAGCGGGAGGGGGTCAGATACGCAGTATTTT. It specifies CASSSSGRGSDTQYF.

CDR3: CASSQFPSMEGWRNTIYF. In DNA, the CDR3 is TGCGCCAGCAGTCAATTCCCCTCAATGGAGGGATGGAGAAACACCATATATTTT. V gene TRBV23-1 combines with J gene TRBJ1-3; D not certain. TRBV23-1 is given ORF status, its function remaining uncertain. The germline V and J ends were trimmed by 1 base and 5 bases, with 21 bases remaining between them. CDR3 length equals 18 residues.

This sequence joins TRBV9 and TRBJ2-2, with a tentative D call TRBD2 (6 bases). The CDR3 spans 19 residues. The ends were cut back, 3 bases at V and 6 bases at J, with 27 bases in the middle. The V gene's germline CDR1 is SGDLS and CDR2 YYNGEE. The CDR3 nucleotides read TGTGCCAGCAGCGCTTCCCCACGCGTGGCGGGATTACAGGCCGGGGAGCTGTTTTTT. It translates to CASSASPRVAGLQAGELFF. The complete variable domain, with remaining parts taken from reference TRBV9 and TRBJ2-2, reads DSGVTQTPKHLITATGQRVTLRCSPRSGDLSVYWYQQSLDQGLQFLIQYYNGEERAKGNILERFSAQQFPDLHSELNLSSLELGDSALYFCASSASPRVAGLQAGELFFGEGSRLTVL.

The chain recombines TRBV27 with TRBJ1-3, with TRBD1 as a possible D gene (6 bases). The V end was cut by 6 bases, the J end by 2 bases, with 14 bases between. This CDR3 contains 15 residues. Germline V gives CDR1 MNHEY, CDR2 SMNVEV (reference sequence). CDR3 in amino acids: CASSRSGGPGNTIYF. In DNA, the CDR3 is TGTGCCAGCAGCCGGTCGGGGGGCCCTGGAAACACCATATATTTT.

At least ten counts were recorded for this clone. The chain combines TRBV5-4 with TRBJ1-4; tentative D call: TRBD1 (5 bases). Between the trimmed V and J ends, which lost 3 bases and 8 bases, there was a span of 14 bases. In germline, CDR1 is SGHNT, CDR2 YYREEE (reference sequence). This CDR3 spans 14 amino acids. This CDR3 is CASSSLDRGEKLFF. As DNA, the CDR3 is TGTGCCAGCAGCTCCCTTGATCGGGGGGAAAAACTGTTTTTT.

CDR3 nucleotide sequence: TGTGCCAGCAGTACCTCCCGGGACAGTCTCGCTGGCTACACCTTC. Amino acids: CASSTSRDSLAGYTF. The gene calls are TRBV6-5 and TRBJ1-2; 7 nucleotides match TRBD1. From germline, CDR1 is MNHEY and CDR2 SVGAGI. The CDR3 runs to 15 residues. V was pared by 5 bases and J by 7 bases, with 13 bases of the junction left unmatched.

The rearrangement joins TRBV7-2 to TRBJ2-4; D gene ambiguous. Trimming removed 1 base from V and 5 bases from J, with 6 bases in between. CDR3 length: 13 amino acids. Germline CDR1 reads SGHTA; CDR2 reads FQGNSA. CDR3 DNA sequence: TGTGCCAGCAGCTTAGGAGATCAAAACATTCAGTACTTC. As protein: CASSLGDQNIQYF.

The rearrangement links TRBV28 to TRBJ2-7; TRBD2 matches at 8 bases. Germline V CDR1 and CDR2: MDHEN, SYDVKM. This CDR3 spans 15 amino acids. V lost 2 bases, J lost 3 bases, and 6 bases stayed unmatched. The DNA for the CDR3 is TGTGCCAGCAGTTTACCGGGACTAGTTTACTACGAGCAGTACTTC. Protein: CASSLPGLVYYEQYF.

The chain joins TRBV6-5 to TRBJ1-2; 8 bases agree with TRBD1. Trimming at V came to 4 bases and at J to 6 bases, leaving 7 bases not matched to a gene. Germline lookup yields CDR1 MNHEY and CDR2 SVGAGI. CDR3 length equals 14 residues. The CDR3 DNA follows: TGTGCCAGCAGTTGGACAGGGTGGGCCGATGGCTACACCTTC. It is translated as CASSWTGWADGYTF.